The 18 T cell receptor beta chains below all came from one sample that was sequenced in a study of cytomegalovirus exposure and HLA in healthy donors. Vbeta (60) and Jbeta (13) primers were used in the PCR. Some clones are missing from TCRdb's copy, which holds only in-frame ones; the method was immunoSEQ multiplex PCR. The sample comprises 160,000 or so clones, 81% of which are singletons, and roughly 1.4% rests with the top ten. The sequencing input was PBMCs. These receptors were obtained from a man aged 50-60 years in good health and CMV-seropositive.

V usage is TRBV27 and J usage is TRBJ2-1, with 9 bases that match TRBD1. This CDR3 spans 11 amino acids. After removal of 8 bases from V and 10 bases from J, the junction contained 3 bases not matched to a gene. Per the germline V gene, CDR1 is MNHEY and CDR2 is SMNVEV (reference sequence). The CDR3 DNA is TGTGCCAGCGGACAGGGGTGGGAGCAGTTCTTC. Its translation is CASGQGWEQFF.

This clone showed up just once. The chain uses TRBV15 and TRBJ2-7; D may be TRBD1 (6 bases). Between the trimmed V and J ends, which lost 0 bases and 1 base, there was a span of 16 bases. The germline V gene has CDR1 LNHNV and CDR2 YYDKDF (reference sequence). The CDR3 has 17 amino acids. This CDR3 reads CATSRDAETGPSYEQYF. CDR3 sequence (DNA): TGTGCCACCAGCAGAGACGCGGAGACAGGTCCATCCTACGAGCAGTACTTC.

This clone was found once. The chain couples TRBV5-1 to TRBJ1-1, with 7 nucleotides matching TRBD1. Germline CDR1 and CDR2: SGHRS and YFSETQ. After removal of 6 bases from V and 1 base from J, the junction contained 9 bases not matched to a gene. This CDR3 spans 15 amino acids. The CDR3 nucleotides read TGCGCCAGCACCCAAGGGACAGATTCGAACACTGAAGCTTTCTTT. It encodes CASTQGTDSNTEAFF.

The J gene is TRBJ2-3, the V gene TRBV19; 11 nucleotides agree with TRBD1. The length of the CDR3 is 13 residues. CDR1 and CDR2 (germline): LNHDA, SQIVND (reference sequence). J was trimmed by 4 bases and V by 10 bases; bases with no gene match: 4. The CDR3 region has the DNA TGTGCCACCCGGGACAGGGGGGCAGATACGCAGTATTTT. This gives the protein CATRDRGADTQYF.

CDR3 sequence reads: CASRPPGISYEQYF. For the CDR3, the DNA is TGTGCCAGCAGGCCTCCTGGCATCTCCTACGAGCAGTACTTC. This chain connects TRBV28 to TRBJ2-7; D is undetermined. Germline V gene sequence: CDR1 MDHEN, CDR2 SYDVKM. The V gene lost 6 bases and the J gene lost 0 bases, with 12 bases spanning the gap. The CDR3 extends over 14 amino acids.

The chain links TRBV5-8 to TRBJ2-1; D is unresolved. Germline values: CDR1 SGHTS, CDR2 YDEGEE. This CDR3 comprises 16 residues. With 4 bases removed from V and 0 bases from J, the gap between germline ends came to 14 bases. Here the CDR3 reads CASSPYPRSSYNEQFF. The CDR3 bases are TGTGCCAGCAGCCCCTATCCAAGGAGCTCCTACAATGAGCAGTTCTTC.

This clone appeared a few times. This sequence joins TRBV7-9 and TRBJ2-1, with 13 bases matching TRBD2. Per the germline V gene, CDR1 is SEHNR and CDR2 is FQNEAQ (reference sequence). The CDR3 runs to 15 residues. V lost 5 bases and J lost 8; bases outside the gene matches: 6. The CDR3 DNA is TGTGCCAGCAGCCTCGTCGGACTAGCGGGAGATGAGCAGTTCTTC. Its translation is CASSLVGLAGDEQFF.

V is TRBV28 and J is TRBJ2-3; TRBD2 might be the D (5 bases). This CDR3 comprises 12 residues. Germline V gives CDR1 MDHEN, CDR2 SYDVKM. V was clipped by 7 bases and J by 2 bases, with 7 bases between them. In DNA form, the CDR3 reads TGTGCCAGCACCGGACTCACAGATACGCAGTATTTT. Protein product: CASTGLTDTQYF.

This clone occurred once. This CDR3 is CATSREFKETQYF. CDR3 nucleotides: TGTGCCACCAGCAGAGAATTTAAAGAGACCCAGTACTTC. The chain joins TRBV15 to TRBJ2-5; D is unresolved. This CDR3 spans 13 amino acids. V lost 0 bases to trimming and J lost 3 bases, with 5 bases between them. From germline, CDR1 is LNHNV and CDR2 YYDKDF (reference sequence).

V usage is TRBV19 and J usage is TRBJ1-3; D remains unclear. With 4 bases removed from V and 0 bases from J, the gap between germline ends came to 7 bases. Germline V CDR1 and CDR2: LNHDA, SQIVND (reference sequence). This CDR3 is built from 14 residues. Here the CDR3 DNA reads TGTGCCAGTAGTACCGGTCACTCTGGAAACACCATATATTTT. Its translation is CASSTGHSGNTIYF.

V gene TRBV19 combines with J gene TRBJ2-3, with 10 bases fitting TRBD2. CDR3 length equals 13 residues. The V gene end was trimmed by 6 bases and the J gene end by 6 bases; junction bases not matched to a gene: 3. Germline V gives CDR1 LNHDA, CDR2 SQIVND (reference sequence). The CDR3 region has the DNA TGTGCCAGTAGCCTAGCGGGGGTTGATACGCAGTATTTT. Its protein is CASSLAGVDTQYF.

This chain uses TRBV5-4 with TRBJ1-4, with 9 bases matching TRBD1. Losses at the gene ends were 5 bases for V and 5 bases for J; bases not matched to a gene: 13. Germline CDR1 reads SGHNT; CDR2 reads YYREEE (reference sequence). The CDR3 runs 17 residues. The DNA for the CDR3 is TGTGCCAGCAGGAAACAGGGGGCCACAACCGTCAATGAAAAACTGTTTTTT. Residues: CASRKQGATTVNEKLFF.

V usage is TRBV6-5 and J usage is TRBJ1-2; D perhaps matches TRBD1 (5 bases). Germline V gives CDR1 MNHEY, CDR2 SVGAGI. The ends were cut back, 2 bases at V and 1 base at J, with 8 bases in the middle. This CDR3 region has 14 residues. The CDR3, as DNA: TGTGCCAGCAGTTACAGGGGTGGTAACTATGGCTACACCTTC. Translation: CASSYRGGNYGYTF.

V is TRBV5-1 and J is TRBJ1-3; 9 bases match TRBD1. Germline assignment: CDR1 SGHRS and CDR2 YFSETQ. V dropped 4 bases and J dropped 4; count of bases not matched to a gene: 6. CDR3 length: 15 amino acids. In DNA form, the CDR3 reads TGCGCCAGCAGCACTGGACAGGGGTCCGGAAACACCATATATTTT. Translating gives CASSTGQGSGNTIYF.

The V call is TRBV27, the J call TRBJ1-5; the D is unclear. The CDR3 has 13 residues. With 0 bases removed from V and 4 bases from J, the gap between germline ends came to 4 bases. Germline loops: CDR1 MNHEY, CDR2 SMNVEV (reference sequence). The CDR3 nucleotides read TGTGCCAGCAGTTTATCCGGGAATCAGCCCCAGCATTTT. This gives the protein CASSLSGNQPQHF.

V usage is TRBV6-1 and J usage is TRBJ1-1; a weak D match, TRBD1 (5 bases). The CDR3 spans 15 residues. Germline V CDR1 and CDR2: MNHNS, SASEGT. V was clipped by 7 bases and J by 0 bases, with 15 bases between them. The CDR3, as DNA: TGTGCCAGCACCTCCCAGCGGGGGATGAACACTGAAGCTTTCTTT. Its translation is CASTSQRGMNTEAFF.

This rearrangement joins TRBV11-2 to TRBJ2-4, with D perhaps matching TRBD2 (7 bases). From germline, CDR1 is SGHAT and CDR2 FQNNGV. Trimming pared 5 bases from V and 1 base from J, leaving 15 bases between. The CDR3 is made up of 16 amino acids. CDR3 nucleotide sequence: TGTGCCAGCAGCCCGCGCGGGGGCCTGGCCAAAAACATTCAGTACTTC. This sequence encodes CASSPRGGLAKNIQYF.

The V gene is TRBV6-1, the J gene TRBJ2-1; 9 bases are a match to TRBD2. J lost 4 bases, V lost 5 bases, and 6 bases had no gene match. The CDR3 has 15 amino acids. Looked up from germline, CDR1 is MNHNS and CDR2 is SASEGT. CDR3 in DNA: TGTGCCAGCAGTATAACTAGCGGGTGGTACAATGAGCAGTTCTTC. Its translation is CASSITSGWYNEQFF.